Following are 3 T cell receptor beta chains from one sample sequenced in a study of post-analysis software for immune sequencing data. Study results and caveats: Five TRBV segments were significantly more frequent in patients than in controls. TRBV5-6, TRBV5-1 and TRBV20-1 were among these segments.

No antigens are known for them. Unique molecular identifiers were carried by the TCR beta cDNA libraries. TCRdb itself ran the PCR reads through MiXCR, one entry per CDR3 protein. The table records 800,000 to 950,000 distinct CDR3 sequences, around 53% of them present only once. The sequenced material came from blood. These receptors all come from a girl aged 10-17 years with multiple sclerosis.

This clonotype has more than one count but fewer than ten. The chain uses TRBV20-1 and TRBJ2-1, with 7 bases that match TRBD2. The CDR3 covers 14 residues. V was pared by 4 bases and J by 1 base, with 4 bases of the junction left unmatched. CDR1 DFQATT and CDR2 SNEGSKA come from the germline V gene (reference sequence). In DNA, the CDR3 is TGCAGTGCTAATGCAGCGGGATCCTACAATGAGCAGTTCTTC. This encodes CSANAAGSYNEQFF.

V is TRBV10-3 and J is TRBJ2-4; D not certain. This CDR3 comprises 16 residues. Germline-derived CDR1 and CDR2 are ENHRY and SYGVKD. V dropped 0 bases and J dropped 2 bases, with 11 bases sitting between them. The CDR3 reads CAISESIGSTKNIQYF. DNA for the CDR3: TGTGCCATCAGTGAGTCGATTGGCAGCACCAAAAACATTCAGTACTTC.

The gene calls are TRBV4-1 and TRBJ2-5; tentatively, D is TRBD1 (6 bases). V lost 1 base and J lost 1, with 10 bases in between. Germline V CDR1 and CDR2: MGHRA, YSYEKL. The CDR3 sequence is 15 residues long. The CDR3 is CASSQVTGFQETQYF. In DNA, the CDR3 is TGCGCCAGCAGCCAAGTTACAGGGTTCCAAGAGACCCAGTACTTC.